The rows below give T cell receptor beta chains drawn from one sample of a study of naive and memory T cell subsets. One entry per CDR3 protein results from TCRdb running MiXCR on the 5' RACE reads. The sample gives roughly 56,000 distinct CDR3 sequences, 7.2% of which show up once; roughly a tenth is in the top ten. The source of these receptors is a male donor in good health. Both conserved end residues are part of each CDR3. D genes are given only for firm matches. Expanded clones get a size class; other rows say once, few or many, or leave the size out.

TRBD2 TRBJ2-1 few TRBV24-1 TGTGCCACCAGTGATGGGACTAGCGGGGGTTTCGATGAGCAGTTCTTC CATSDGTSGGFDEQFF
TRBD1 TRBJ2-7 NA TRBV12-5 TGTGCTAGTGGGACAGGGTGGGAGCAGTACTTC CASGTGWEQYF
NA TRBJ1-2 many TRBV7-9 TGTGCCAGCAGCTTAGAGGAAGGGATACCCTATGGCTACACCTTC CASSLEEGIPYGYTF
TRBD2 TRBJ2-1 NA TRBV4-2 TGTGCCAGCAGCCAAGATGGCGGGAGGACGTACAATGAGCAGTTCTTC CASSQDGGRTYNEQFF
NA TRBJ2-7 many TRBV6-5 TGTGCCAGCAGTCCTACCTTGAGCGGTCAGGTTGCCTACGAGCAGTACTTC CASSPTLSGQVAYEQYF
NA TRBJ2-1 many TRBV29-1 TGCAGCGTTGAAACAGGGGAGGGGAACTCCTACAATGAGCAGTTCTTC CSVETGEGNSYNEQFF
NA TRBJ2-1 few TRBV29-1 TGCAGCGTTCGACAGGACTCCTACAATGAGCAGTTCTTC CSVRQDSYNEQFF
NA TRBJ2-7 many TRBV11-2 TGTGCCAGCAGCCTCTCGATGGGTTCCTACGAGCAGTACTTC CASSLSMGSYEQYF
NA TRBJ2-7 NA TRBV5-1 TGCGCCAGCAGCCTCGGGACCTCTTTGGAGCAGTACTTC CASSLGTSLEQYF
NA TRBJ2-5 few TRBV10-1 TGCGCCAGCAGTGACTTAGCCGGACCTAAAGAGACCCAGTACTTC CASSDLAGPKETQYF
NA TRBJ2-3 few TRBV27 TGTGCCAGCAGTCAAGAACCTAGGGCCCCACACACAGATACGCAGTATTTT CASSQEPRAPHTDTQYF
NA TRBJ2-5 many TRBV29-1 TGCAGCGTTAGGGGCGGACAAGAGACCCAGTACTTC CSVRGGQETQYF
NA TRBJ2-6 few TRBV6-6 TGTGCCAGCAGGGCTTCTGGGGCCAACGTCCTGACTTTC CASRASGANVLTF
NA TRBJ2-3 many TRBV3-1 TGTGCCAGCAGCCAAGATCGGGTGGACACAGATACGCAGTATTTT CASSQDRVDTDTQYF
TRBD2 TRBJ2-5 NA TRBV6-6 TGTGCCAGCAGCAACGGGGGGGGAAACCAAGAGACCCAGTACTTC CASSNGGGNQETQYF
TRBD1 TRBJ2-3 many TRBV7-9 TGTGCCAGCAGCCCCCCAGGGGGTATTTCTAGCACAGATACGCAGTATTTT CASSPPGGISSTDTQYF
NA TRBJ2-7 many TRBV14 TGTGCCAGCAGCCAAGATACGGTTGTCTACGAGCAGTACTTC CASSQDTVVYEQYF
TRBD1 TRBJ2-7 many TRBV6-5 TGTGCCAGCAGTTACTCTCCCCCCCAGGGGGGACAGGGGTTTTACGAGCAGTACTTC CASSYSPPQGGQGFYEQYF
TRBD1 TRBJ2-7 NA TRBV10-3 TGTGCCACCGGGACAGACTACGAGCAGTACTTC CATGTDYEQYF
NA TRBJ2-1 many TRBV11-2 TGTGCCAGCAGCTTAAGGGGGGCCAATGAGCAGTTCTTC CASSLRGANEQFF
TRBD2 TRBJ2-1 few TRBV7-2 TGTGCCAGCAGCCCTATCTGGACTAGCGGCTTTAATGAGCAGTTCTTC CASSPIWTSGFNEQFF
NA TRBJ2-7 NA TRBV12-3/TRBV12-4 TGTGCCAGCAACCCAGGGTTGGGGGTCAACGAGCAGTACTTC CASNPGLGVNEQYF
NA TRBJ2-7 NA TRBV7-2 TGTGCCAGCAGCCGACCGTCGAGCTCCTACGAGCAGTACTTC CASSRPSSSYEQYF
TRBD1 TRBJ2-7 many TRBV4-1 TGCGCCAGCAGCCTTACGCCGGACAGGGCTACCTACGAGCAGTACTTC CASSLTPDRATYEQYF
TRBD1 TRBJ2-7 many TRBV28 TGTGCCAGCGGACAGGGGCCCTACGAGCAGTACTTC CASGQGPYEQYF
NA TRBJ1-2 many TRBV14 TGTGCCAGCAGCCGCGGGGCCATCCCTGGCTACACCTTC CASSRGAIPGYTF
TRBD1 TRBJ1-4 NA TRBV2 TGTGCCATTTATACAGGGGAGGGCGGTGAAAAACTGTTTTTT CAIYTGEGGEKLFF
NA TRBJ1-2 few TRBV25-1 TGTGCCAGCAGTGCCCCCGGGACGGGCATGGTCGGCTACACCTTC CASSAPGTGMVGYTF
TRBD2 TRBJ2-7 few TRBV6-5 TGTGCCAGCAGCACCGGGACTAGCGGGGTTCACGAGCAGTACTTC CASSTGTSGVHEQYF
TRBD1 TRBJ1-1 many TRBV11-2 TGTGCCAGCAGCTTAGAAGCAGGGGGCATCCCCTTGGCTTTCTTT CASSLEAGGIPLAFF
NA TRBJ2-7 many TRBV6-2/TRBV6-3 TGTGCCAGCAGTTACTTGGGCGGGGAGCAGTACTTC CASSYLGGEQYF
NA TRBJ2-4 many TRBV20-1 TGCAGTGCTAGTACAGAGTCGGCGCCGGGAAGGAACATTCAGTACTTC CSASTESAPGRNIQYF
NA TRBJ1-5 NA TRBV5-6 TGTGCCAGCAGCCCCCCGCCGGGCAATCAGCCCCAGCATTTT CASSPPPGNQPQHF
TRBD2 TRBJ2-4 NA TRBV4-1 TGCGCCAGCAGCCAAGCCCCCCTAGCGGGAAAACTCGATCTTAGTGACATTCAGTACTTC CASSQAPLAGKLDLSDIQYF
NA TRBJ1-5 few TRBV6-2/TRBV6-3 TGTGCCAGCAGTTACTCGTACGGACAACGGGTCGGGGGCAATCAGCCCCAGCATTTT CASSYSYGQRVGGNQPQHF
NA TRBJ1-1 few TRBV11-2 TGTGCCAGCAGCTTAGTGGACGCACCCTGGGAAGCTTTCTTT CASSLVDAPWEAFF
NA TRBJ1-5 few TRBV2 TGTGCCAGCAGTGAAGAAGTGGCGGAAAACAATCAGCCCCAGCATTTT CASSEEVAENNQPQHF
TRBD2 TRBJ2-3 NA TRBV29-1 TGCAGCGTCGCCGGGGGGGTAGCGGGAGGGCCGGATACGCAGTATTTT CSVAGGVAGGPDTQYF
NA TRBJ2-3 few TRBV30 TGTGCCTGGAGTGTAAGAGATACGCAGTATTTT CAWSVRDTQYF
NA TRBJ2-7 NA TRBV6-5 TGTGCCAGCAGTTCCTCCCGGATAGGCGGGAAGGACTACGAGCAGTACTTC CASSSSRIGGKDYEQYF
NA TRBJ2-3 medium-sized TRBV29-1 TGCAGCGTTGAGAGGGCGGAGACAGATACGCAGTATTTT CSVERAETDTQYF
TRBD1 TRBJ2-1 many TRBV7-9 TGTGCCAGCAGCCCAGCCGGGACAGGGAGCAATGAGCAGTTCTTC CASSPAGTGSNEQFF